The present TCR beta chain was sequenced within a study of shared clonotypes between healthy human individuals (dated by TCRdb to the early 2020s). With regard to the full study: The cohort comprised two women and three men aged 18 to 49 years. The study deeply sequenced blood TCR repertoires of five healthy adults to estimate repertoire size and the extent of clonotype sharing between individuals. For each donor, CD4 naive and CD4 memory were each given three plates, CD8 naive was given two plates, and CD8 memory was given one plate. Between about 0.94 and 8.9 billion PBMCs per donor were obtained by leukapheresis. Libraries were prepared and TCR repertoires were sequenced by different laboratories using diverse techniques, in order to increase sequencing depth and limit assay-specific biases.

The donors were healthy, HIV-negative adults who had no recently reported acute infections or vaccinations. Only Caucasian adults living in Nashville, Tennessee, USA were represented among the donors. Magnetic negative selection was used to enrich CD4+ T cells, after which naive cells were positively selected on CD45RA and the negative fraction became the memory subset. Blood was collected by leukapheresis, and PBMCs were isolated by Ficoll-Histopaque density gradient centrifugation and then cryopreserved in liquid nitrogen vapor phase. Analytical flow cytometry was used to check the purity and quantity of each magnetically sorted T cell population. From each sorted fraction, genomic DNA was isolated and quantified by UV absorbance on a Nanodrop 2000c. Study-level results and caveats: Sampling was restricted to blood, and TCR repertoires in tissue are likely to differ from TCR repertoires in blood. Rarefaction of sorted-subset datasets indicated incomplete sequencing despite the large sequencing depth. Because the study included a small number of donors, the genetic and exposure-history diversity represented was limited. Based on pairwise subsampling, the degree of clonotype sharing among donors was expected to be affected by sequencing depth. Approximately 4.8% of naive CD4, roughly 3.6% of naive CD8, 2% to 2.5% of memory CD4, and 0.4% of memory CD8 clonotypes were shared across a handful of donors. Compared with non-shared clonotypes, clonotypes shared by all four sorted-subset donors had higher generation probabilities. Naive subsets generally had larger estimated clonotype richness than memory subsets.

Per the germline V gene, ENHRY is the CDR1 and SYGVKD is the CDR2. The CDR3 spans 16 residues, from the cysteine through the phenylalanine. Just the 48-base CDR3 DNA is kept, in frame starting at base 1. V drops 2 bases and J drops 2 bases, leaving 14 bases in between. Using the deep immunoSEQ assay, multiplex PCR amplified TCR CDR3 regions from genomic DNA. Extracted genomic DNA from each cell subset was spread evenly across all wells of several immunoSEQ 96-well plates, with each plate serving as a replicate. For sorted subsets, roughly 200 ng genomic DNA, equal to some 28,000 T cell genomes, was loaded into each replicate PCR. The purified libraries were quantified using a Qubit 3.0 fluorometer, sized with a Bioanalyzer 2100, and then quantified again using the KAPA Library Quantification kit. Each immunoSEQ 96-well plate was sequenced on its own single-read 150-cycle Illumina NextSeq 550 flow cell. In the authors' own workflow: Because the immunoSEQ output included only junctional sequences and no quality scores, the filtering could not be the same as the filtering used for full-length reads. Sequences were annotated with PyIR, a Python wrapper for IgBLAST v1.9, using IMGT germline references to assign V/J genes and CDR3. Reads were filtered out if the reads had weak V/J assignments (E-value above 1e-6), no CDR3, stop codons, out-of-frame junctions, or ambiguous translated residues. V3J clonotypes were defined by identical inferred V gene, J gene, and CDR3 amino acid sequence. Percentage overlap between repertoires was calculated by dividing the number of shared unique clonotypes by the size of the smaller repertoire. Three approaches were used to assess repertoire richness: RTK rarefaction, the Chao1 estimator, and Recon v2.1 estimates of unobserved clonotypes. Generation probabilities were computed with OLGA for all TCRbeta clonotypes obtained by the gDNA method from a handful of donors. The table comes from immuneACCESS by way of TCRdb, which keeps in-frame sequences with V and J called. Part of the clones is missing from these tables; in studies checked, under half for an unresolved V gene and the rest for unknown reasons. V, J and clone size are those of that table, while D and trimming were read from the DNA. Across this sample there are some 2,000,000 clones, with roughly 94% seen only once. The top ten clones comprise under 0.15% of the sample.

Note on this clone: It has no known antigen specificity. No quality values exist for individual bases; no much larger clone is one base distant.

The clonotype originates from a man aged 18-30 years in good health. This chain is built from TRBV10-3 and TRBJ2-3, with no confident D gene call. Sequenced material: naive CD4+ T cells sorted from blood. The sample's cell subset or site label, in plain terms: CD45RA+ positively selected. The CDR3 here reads CAISEDGGSSTDTQYF. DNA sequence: TGTGCCATCAGTGAGGATGGCGGCAGCTCCACAGATACGCAGTATTTT.